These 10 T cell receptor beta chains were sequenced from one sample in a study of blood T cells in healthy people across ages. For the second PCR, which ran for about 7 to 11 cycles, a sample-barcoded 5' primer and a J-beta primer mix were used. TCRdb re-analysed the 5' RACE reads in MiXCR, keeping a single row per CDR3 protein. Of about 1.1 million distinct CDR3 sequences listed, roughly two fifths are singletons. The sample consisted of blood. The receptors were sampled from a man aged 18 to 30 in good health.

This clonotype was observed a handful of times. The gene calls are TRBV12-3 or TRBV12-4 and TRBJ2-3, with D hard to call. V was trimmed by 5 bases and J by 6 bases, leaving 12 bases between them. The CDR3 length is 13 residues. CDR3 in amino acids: CASSAAGSDTQYF. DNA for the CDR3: TGTGCCAGCAGTGCCGCCGGCTCCGATACGCAGTATTTT.

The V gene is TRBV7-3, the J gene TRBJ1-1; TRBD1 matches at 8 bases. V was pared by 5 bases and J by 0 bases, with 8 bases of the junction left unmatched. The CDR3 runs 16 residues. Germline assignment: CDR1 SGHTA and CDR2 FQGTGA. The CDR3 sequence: CASSPTGGGLNTEAFF. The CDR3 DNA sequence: TGTGCCAGCAGCCCTACAGGGGGTGGGTTGAACACTGAAGCTTTCTTT.

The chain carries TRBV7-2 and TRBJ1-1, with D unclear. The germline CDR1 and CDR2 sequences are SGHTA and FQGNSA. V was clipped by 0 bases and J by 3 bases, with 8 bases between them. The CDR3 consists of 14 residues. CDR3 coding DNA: TGTGCCAGCAGCTTAGCTTCGATGGACACTGAAGCTTTCTTT. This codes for CASSLASMDTEAFF.

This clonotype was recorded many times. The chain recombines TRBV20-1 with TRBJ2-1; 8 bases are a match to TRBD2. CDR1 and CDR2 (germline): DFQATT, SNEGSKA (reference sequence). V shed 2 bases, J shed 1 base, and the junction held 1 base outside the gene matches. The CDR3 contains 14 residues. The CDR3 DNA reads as TGCAGTGCTAGACCTAGCGGGTCCTACAATGAGCAGTTCTTC. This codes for CSARPSGSYNEQFF.

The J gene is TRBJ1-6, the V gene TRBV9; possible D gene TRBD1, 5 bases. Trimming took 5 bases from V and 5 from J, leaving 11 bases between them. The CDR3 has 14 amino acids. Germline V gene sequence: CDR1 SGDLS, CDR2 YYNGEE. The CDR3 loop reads CASSAAGNNSPLHF. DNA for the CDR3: TGTGCCAGCAGTGCAGCAGGGAATAATTCACCCCTCCACTTT.

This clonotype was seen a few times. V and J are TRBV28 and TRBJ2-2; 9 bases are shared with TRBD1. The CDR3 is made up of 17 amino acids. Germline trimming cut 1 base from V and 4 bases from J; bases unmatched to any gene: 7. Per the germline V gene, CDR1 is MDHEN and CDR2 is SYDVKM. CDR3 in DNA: TGTGCCAGCAGTTTATCTCCGGGACAGGGATTCACCGGGGAGCTGTTTTTT. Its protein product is CASSLSPGQGFTGELFF.

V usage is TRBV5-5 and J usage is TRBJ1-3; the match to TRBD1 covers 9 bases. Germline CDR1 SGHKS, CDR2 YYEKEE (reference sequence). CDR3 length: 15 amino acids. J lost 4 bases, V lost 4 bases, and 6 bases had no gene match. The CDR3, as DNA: TGTGCCAGCAGCATGTACAGGGGGCCCGGAAACACCATATATTTT. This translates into CASSMYRGPGNTIYF.

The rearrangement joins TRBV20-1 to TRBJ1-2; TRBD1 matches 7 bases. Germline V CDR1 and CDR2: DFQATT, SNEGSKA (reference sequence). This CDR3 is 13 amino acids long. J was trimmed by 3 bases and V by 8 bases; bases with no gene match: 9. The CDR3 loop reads CSPTGTDDYGYTF. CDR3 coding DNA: TGCAGTCCCACCGGGACAGATGACTATGGCTACACCTTC.

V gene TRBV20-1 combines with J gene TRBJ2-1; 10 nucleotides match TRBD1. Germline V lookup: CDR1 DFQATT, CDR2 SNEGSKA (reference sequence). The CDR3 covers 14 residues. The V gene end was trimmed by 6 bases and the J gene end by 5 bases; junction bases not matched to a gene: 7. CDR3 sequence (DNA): TGCAGTGCCCAACGGGGACAGGGGAACAATGAGCAGTTCTTC. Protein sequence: CSAQRGQGNNEQFF.

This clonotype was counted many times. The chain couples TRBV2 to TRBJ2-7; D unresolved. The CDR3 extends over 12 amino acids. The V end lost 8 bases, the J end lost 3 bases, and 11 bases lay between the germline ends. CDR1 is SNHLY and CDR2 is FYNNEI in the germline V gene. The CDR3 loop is CASQDRRYEQYF. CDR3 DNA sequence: TGTGCCAGCCAGGATCGCCGCTACGAGCAGTACTTC.